Presented here are 9 T cell receptor beta chains from one specimen sequenced in a study of human CD8 memory T cell subsets. The TCR beta sequencing libraries came from UMI-labeled 5' RACE. TCRdb re-called the 5' RACE reads and gives one entry per CDR3 protein, without DNA. Here the sample table reports fewer than 20,000 distinct CDR3 sequences. Sequencing was carried out using CD8+ T cells from PBMCs. These TCRs come from a human donor in good health.

The V gene is TRBV29-1, the J gene TRBJ2-3; TCRdb's D call of TRBD1 is untestable without DNA. CDR1 is SQVTM and CDR2 is ANQGSEA in the germline V gene. The CDR3 contains 12 residues. The CDR3 region is CSVGHGADTQYF.

The J gene is TRBJ2-2, the V gene TRBV11-2; absent DNA, TCRdb's TRBD2 call cannot be checked. This CDR3 is built from 16 residues. CDR1 is SGHAT, CDR2 FQNNGV, per germline. CDR3 in amino acids: CASSLVPSGETGELFF.

The chain carries TRBV12-3 or TRBV12-4 and TRBJ1-2. The CDR3 extends over 14 amino acids. The CDR3 spells CASSFAGGSDGYTF.

This chain connects TRBV6-2 or TRBV6-3 to TRBJ2-2. From germline, CDR1 is MNHEY and CDR2 SVGEGT. This CDR3 has 13 amino acids. This CDR3 reads CASSLSGTGELFF.

The gene calls are TRBV4-1 and TRBJ1-2; lacking DNA, the TRBD1 call made by TCRdb goes unchecked. CDR1 MGHRA and CDR2 YSYEKL come from the germline V gene. The CDR3 runs 16 residues. CDR3 protein: CASSQGRGLTNYGYTF.

The chain uses TRBV24-1 and TRBJ2-1; the D call of TRBD1 rests on TCRdb alone, since no DNA is present to check it. Germline V lookup: CDR1 KGHDR, CDR2 SFDVKD. The CDR3 consists of 17 residues. This chain's CDR3 is CATSPKGAGPKYNEQFF.

The chain has TRBV15 and TRBJ2-4; the TRBD1 assignment by TCRdb is unverifiable without DNA. This CDR3 spans 14 amino acids. The germline V gene encodes CDR1 LNHNV and CDR2 YYDKDF (reference sequence). This CDR3 is CATSRVTGGNIQYF. Supplemented by reference TRBV15 and TRBJ2-4, the full variable domain reads DAMVIQNPRYQVTQFGKPVTLSCSQTLNHNVMYWYQQKSSQAPKLLFHYYDKDFNNEADTPDNFQSRRPNTSFCFLDIRSPGLGDTAMYLCATSRVTGGNIQYFGAGTRLSVL.

This chain joins TRBV7-2 and TRBJ2-1. The CDR3 runs 13 residues. Germline loops: CDR1 SGHTA, CDR2 FQGNSA. CDR3 loop: CASSLLLGHEQFF.

The chain is built from TRBV19 and TRBJ2-7. CDR1 and CDR2 (germline): LNHDA, SQIVND (reference sequence). The CDR3 extends over 14 amino acids. This chain's CDR3 is CASSTPHRSYEQYF.